These 5 T cell receptor beta chains were all obtained from the same sample, sequenced in a study of blood T cell repertoires in COVID-19. Some clones are missing from TCRdb's copy, which holds only in-frame ones; the method was immunoSEQ multiplex PCR. This table holds around 43,000 clones, 80% found once. Sequencing was performed on peripheral blood. The receptor source for this set is a man between 65 and 79 years old with acute or convalescent COVID-19.

The chain recombines TRBV6-6 with TRBJ2-7, with D perhaps matching TRBD1 (5 bases). The CDR3 runs 16 residues. Germline V gene lookup returns CDR1 MNHNY and CDR2 SVGAGI (reference sequence). V lost 0 bases and J lost 2, with 14 bases in between. DNA of the CDR3: TGTGCCAGCAGTTACTCGGTTCAGACAGCGACCTACGAGCAGTACTTC. Protein: CASSYSVQTATYEQYF.

The chain links TRBV29-1 to TRBJ1-2; D remains ambiguous. The CDR3 is 11 residues long. V lost 5 bases to trimming and J lost 6 bases, with 10 bases between them. The germline V gene encodes CDR1 SQVTM and CDR2 ANQGSEA. The CDR3 bases are TGCAGCGTTCATTATGAGCATGGCTACACCTTC. It specifies CSVHYEHGYTF.

The gene calls are TRBV19 and TRBJ2-5; D gene unclear. The CDR3 length is 13 residues. Trimming took off 1 base at V and 5 bases at J, with 8 bases between the two ends. Germline V CDR1 and CDR2: LNHDA, SQIVND (reference sequence). The CDR3 reads CASSIGNIETQYF. CDR3 nucleotides: TGTGCCAGTAGTATAGGAAACATCGAGACCCAGTACTTC.

The gene calls are TRBV5-5 and TRBJ1-2; D not certain. From germline, CDR1 is SGHKS and CDR2 YYEKEE (reference sequence). Trimming cost V 2 bases and J 2 bases, with 10 bases left between them. CDR3 length: 14 amino acids. DNA of the CDR3: TGTGCCAGCAGCTTCATGGAGTTCAACTATGGCTACACCTTC. Protein product: CASSFMEFNYGYTF.

J is TRBJ1-5 and V is TRBV7-9; possibly TRBD1 for D (5 bases). Looked up from germline, CDR1 is SEHNR and CDR2 is FQNEAQ (reference sequence). Trimming took 3 bases from V and 1 from J, leaving 13 bases between them. CDR3 length: 16 residues. CDR3 DNA sequence: TGTGCCAGCAGCTTCCCCGGGGGTGGGAGCAATCAGCCCCAGCATTTT. Encoded protein: CASSFPGGGSNQPQHF. Full variable domain (rest looked up from reference TRBV7-9 and TRBJ1-5): DTGVSQNPRHKITKRGQNVTFRCDPISEHNRLYWYRQTLGQGPEFLTYFQNEAQLEKSRLLSDRFSAERPKGSFSTLEIQRTEQGDSAMYLCASSFPGGGSNQPQHFGDGTRLSIL.